These T cell receptor beta chains were read from a single sample in a study of blood T cell repertoires in COVID-19. Assay used: immunoSEQ multiplex PCR; TCRdb lists only in-frame clones, some missing. The sample records 300,000 to 400,000 clones, 85% to 90% being singletons. Sequenced material: PBMCs or T cells enriched from blood (not recorded which). Every receptor here comes from a man between 18 and 35 years old who had recovered from COVID-19. The CDR3 runs from the conserved cysteine through the conserved F or W. The D gene is left open where the match is weak. Clone size appears in some rows only: once, few, many, or a class for an expanded clone.

len,v_gene,j_gene,d_gene,abundance,CDR3aa,CDR3nt
15,TRBV28,TRBJ2-1,TRBD2,NA,CASSLPSGTYNEQFF,TGTGCCAGCAGTTTACCTAGCGGGACCTACAATGAGCAGTTCTTC
15,TRBV7-6,TRBJ1-3,NA,NA,CASSLDSVSGNTIYF,TGTGCCAGCAGCTTAGACTCGGTTTCTGGAAACACCATATATTTT
15,TRBV19,TRBJ2-1,TRBD2,few,CASMSTSGRLGEQFF,TGTGCCAGTATGTCGACTAGCGGGAGGTTGGGCGAGCAGTTCTTC
14,TRBV5-8,TRBJ2-7,NA,NA,CASSLGMRDYEQYF,TGTGCCAGCAGCTTGGGGATGAGGGACTACGAGCAGTACTTC
13,TRBV14,TRBJ2-4,NA,NA,CASSQGMRAALYF,TGTGCCAGCAGCCAAGGAATGCGGGCAGCTCTGTACTTC
15,TRBV5-5,TRBJ2-7,TRBD1,NA,CASSLELGGVDEQYF,TGTGCCAGCAGCTTGGAGCTAGGGGGCGTCGACGAGCAGTACTTC
15,TRBV4-1,TRBJ1-5,NA,NA,CASSQGDTDEWAQHF,TGCGCCAGCAGCCAAGGGGACACGGACGAGTGGGCCCAGCATTTT
16,TRBV5-1,TRBJ2-3,TRBD2,NA,CASTLAPAGGTDTQYF,TGCGCCAGCACCCTTGCCCCAGCGGGGGGCACAGATACGCAGTATTTT
16,TRBV7-8,TRBJ1-1,TRBD1,NA,CASSLEGDRINTEAFF,TGTGCCAGCAGCTTAGAGGGGGACAGAATCAACACTGAAGCTTTCTTT
14,TRBV29-1,TRBJ1-1,TRBD1,NA,CSARTGSRGTEAFF,TGCAGCGCGAGGACAGGGTCGCGGGGCACTGAAGCTTTCTTT
14,TRBV7-2,TRBJ2-5,NA,once,CASSLVTGPETQYF,TGTGCCAGCAGCTTAGTCACAGGGCCAGAGACCCAGTACTTC
11,TRBV20-1,TRBJ2-5,NA,NA,CSANNRETQYF,TGCAGTGCAAATAATCGGGAGACCCAGTACTTC
14,TRBV7-2,TRBJ1-2,TRBD1,NA,CASSLGQGAGGYTF,TGTGCCAGCAGCTTAGGGCAGGGGGCAGGAGGCTACACCTTC
17,TRBV9,TRBJ2-1,TRBD1,NA,CASSATSGTGISSEQFF,TGTGCCAGCAGCGCAACCTCCGGGACAGGGATTAGTAGTGAGCAGTTCTTC
15,TRBV10-3,TRBJ1-1,NA,NA,CAISKQGNMNTEAFF,TGTGCCATCAGCAAACAGGGAAATATGAACACTGAAGCTTTCTTT
15,TRBV7-8,TRBJ2-7,TRBD2,NA,CASSPTSGVKYEQYF,TGTGCCAGCAGCCCTACTAGCGGGGTTAAATACGAGCAGTACTTC
16,TRBV6-5,TRBJ2-2,NA,NA,CASSYDTGQLTGELFF,TGTGCCAGCAGTTATGATACAGGACAACTCACCGGGGAGCTGTTTTTT
17,TRBV10-1,TRBJ2-2,TRBD2,once,CASSEWLAGVGTGELFF,TGCGCCAGCAGTGAATGGCTAGCGGGAGTCGGCACCGGGGAGCTGTTTTTT
13,TRBV18,TRBJ1-6,NA,NA,CASSPLTDSPLHF,TGTGCCAGCTCACCACTGACAGACTCACCCCTCCACTTT
15,TRBV7-7,TRBJ2-5,NA,few,CASSQNPGNKETQYF,TGTGCCAGCAGCCAAAATCCGGGGAATAAAGAGACCCAGTACTTC
14,TRBV5-4,TRBJ2-4,TRBD1,NA,CASSPRQGYNIQYF,TGTGCCAGCAGCCCAAGACAGGGTTACAACATTCAGTACTTC
15,TRBV28,TRBJ1-4,NA,NA,CASSLMSGDTEKLFF,TGTGCCAGCAGTTTAATGTCAGGGGACACTGAAAAACTGTTTTTT
13,TRBV2,TRBJ1-1,TRBD1,NA,CASSVGDRPEAFF,TGTGCCAGCAGTGTAGGGGACAGGCCTGAAGCTTTCTTT
17,TRBV4-1,TRBJ1-1,NA,NA,CASSQGYKDRDLTEAFF,TGCGCCAGCAGCCAAGGCTATAAGGACAGAGACCTTACTGAAGCTTTCTTT
16,TRBV2,TRBJ2-7,TRBD1,once,CASSPGGGQGVWEQYF,TGTGCCAGCAGCCCCGGTGGGGGACAGGGGGTATGGGAGCAGTACTTC
16,TRBV28,TRBJ2-1,TRBD1,NA,CASSPKTGGIYNEQFF,TGTGCCAGCAGTCCCAAGACAGGGGGCATATACAATGAGCAGTTCTTC
15,TRBV12-5,TRBJ2-6,NA,NA,CASGAQGAGANVLTF,TGTGCTAGTGGTGCACAGGGAGCTGGGGCCAACGTCCTGACTTTC
14,TRBV6-5,TRBJ2-2,NA,NA,CASPKQVSTGELFF,TGTGCCAGCCCCAAACAGGTAAGCACCGGGGAGCTGTTTTTT
13,TRBV2,TRBJ1-6,NA,NA,CASIGGPFSPLHF,TGTGCCAGCATCGGAGGACCTTTTTCACCCCTCCACTTT
15,TRBV9,TRBJ2-1,TRBD2,NA,CASSVGTSGGARQFF,TGTGCCAGCAGCGTAGGGACTAGCGGGGGGGCGAGGCAGTTCTTC
13,TRBV15,TRBJ2-3,NA,NA,CATSSNRIDTQYF,TGTGCCACCAGCAGCAACAGGATCGATACGCAGTATTTT
16,TRBV2,TRBJ2-6,TRBD1,NA,CARYGQGVSGANVLTF,TGTGCCAGGTACGGACAGGGAGTCTCTGGGGCCAACGTCCTGACTTTC
13,TRBV29-1,TRBJ2-1,TRBD2,NA,CSVGGRAYNEQFF,TGCAGCGTTGGCGGGAGGGCCTACAATGAGCAGTTCTTC
16,TRBV11-2,TRBJ1-2,TRBD1,NA,CASSSRPDRGNYGYTF,TGTGCCAGCAGCTCCCGACCGGACAGGGGGAACTATGGCTACACCTTC
15,TRBV27,TRBJ1-5,TRBD1,NA,CASSLYGTGSQPQHF,TGTGCCAGCAGTTTATACGGGACAGGGAGCCAGCCCCAGCATTTT
16,TRBV5-1,TRBJ2-6,TRBD1,once,CASSLGQLSGANVLTF,TGCGCCAGCAGCCTGGGACAGCTCTCTGGGGCCAACGTCCTGACTTTC
17,TRBV5-4,TRBJ2-1,NA,NA,CASSLLTLASSYNEQFF,TGTGCCAGCAGCTTGCTTACCTTGGCAAGCTCCTACAATGAGCAGTTCTTC
15,TRBV28,TRBJ2-1,NA,NA,CASSLEPSSYNEQFF,TGTGCCAGCAGTTTAGAACCGAGCTCCTACAATGAGCAGTTCTTC
18,TRBV19,TRBJ2-2,TRBD1,NA,CASSIDLPDRVNAGELFF,TGTGCCAGTAGTATAGACCTCCCAGACAGGGTGAACGCCGGGGAGCTGTTTTTT
13,TRBV6-5,TRBJ1-1,NA,NA,CASSPGVNTEAFF,TGTGCCAGCAGCCCAGGCGTGAACACTGAAGCTTTCTTT
13,TRBV13,TRBJ2-7,TRBD1,NA,CASSRETGDEQYF,TGTGCCAGCAGCCGAGAGACAGGGGACGAGCAGTACTTC
15,TRBV28,TRBJ1-5,TRBD1,NA,CASSPTDRRLEPQHF,TGTGCCAGCAGTCCGACGGACAGGCGGTTAGAGCCCCAGCATTTT
16,TRBV9,TRBJ2-4,TRBD1,NA,CASSVGTGGAQNIQYF,TGTGCCAGCAGCGTAGGGACAGGGGGCGCCCAAAACATTCAGTACTTC
12,TRBV27,TRBJ2-7,NA,NA,CASRADLGEQYF,TGTGCCAGCAGGGCCGACTTGGGCGAGCAGTACTTC
14,TRBV4-1,TRBJ2-1,NA,NA,CASSQGPSRNEQFF,TGCGCCAGCAGCCAAGGTCCTTCCCGCAATGAGCAGTTCTTC